This T cell receptor beta chain originates from a study of response to subunit inactivated influenza vaccine. Regarding the study as a whole: The authors suggested that few new T cells are recruited per seasonal influenza vaccination.

With regard to this clonotype: As yet, its antigen is unknown.

From the RT-PCR reads, TCRdb called clonotypes with MiXCR, one entry per CDR3 protein. In the table there are 450,000 to 600,000 distinct CDR3 sequences, more than 15% of which are singletons. V was shortened by 3 bases and J by 2 bases, with 8 bases between the two germline ends. The germline V gene encodes CDR1 DFQATT and CDR2 SNEGSKA (reference sequence). This CDR3 comprises 12 residues. This clonotype originated in a man aged 50-75 years who received an inactivated influenza vaccine. The rearrangement links TRBV20-1 to TRBJ2-7; a possible D gene is TRBD2 (6 bases). Here the sequenced sample was CD4+ T cells sorted from PBMCs, taken around 25 months after vaccination. CDR3 DNA sequence: TGCAGTGCTAGCGGCGGGGCCTACGAGCAGTACTTC. It codes for CSASGGAYEQYF.